These 2 T cell receptor beta chains share one sample of origin, sequenced in a study of T cells after yellow fever vaccination. TCRdb recomputed calls from the 5' RACE reads with MiXCR, one row per CDR3 protein. The data contain almost 600,000 distinct CDR3 sequences, roughly 14% of them singletons. Source: PBMCs, taken on the day of the yellow fever booster vaccination. The receptor source for this set is a man between 25 and 39 years old who received the YFV17D yellow fever vaccine.

The chain links TRBV9 to TRBJ2-3; D is unresolved. The germline CDR1 and CDR2 sequences are SGDLS and YYNGEE. The V gene lost 0 bases and the J gene lost 6 bases, with 8 bases spanning the gap. This CDR3 contains 13 residues. The CDR3 protein is CASSVETGDTQYF. CDR3 coding DNA: TGTGCCAGCAGCGTAGAAACGGGCGATACGCAGTATTTT.

This clonotype has a handful of counts. The chain uses TRBV24-1 and TRBJ2-1; 7 positions agree with TRBD1. V shed 3 bases, J shed 0 bases, and the junction held 16 bases outside the gene matches. Germline lookup yields CDR1 KGHDR and CDR2 SFDVKD. This CDR3 comprises 20 residues. As DNA, the CDR3 is TGTGCCACCAGTGATGAGGGGGCCAGGGATGGCGCGGGCTCCTACAATGAGCAGTTCTTC. Its translation is CATSDEGARDGAGSYNEQFF.